The 27 T cell receptor beta chains in this list originate from one sample, sequenced in a study of T-cell reconstitution after alpha-beta-depleted transplantation in children. As it was prepared, the TCRbeta library received unique molecular identifiers. TCRdb re-derived calls from the PCR reads in MiXCR, one entry per CDR3 protein. The top ten hold under 20% of the sample, which has tens of thousands of distinct CDR3 sequences, roughly 4.4% seen once. The sample here was PBMCs, mostly from graft donor cells, taken 180 days after TCRalphabeta/CD19-depleted stem cell transplant. These receptor sequences come from a boy under two years old who had a stem cell transplant for acute myeloid leukemia, so the T cells may come from the graft donor.

This clonotype was seen ten or more times. The rearrangement links TRBV7-2 to TRBJ2-2, with TRBD2 matching over 7 bases. CDR3 length: 14 amino acids. Germline CDR1 and CDR2: SGHTA and FQGNSA. V dropped 1 base and J dropped 9; count of bases not matched to a gene: 5. CDR3 region: CASSLGTRYRELFF. The CDR3, as DNA: TGTGCCAGCAGCTTAGGGACTAGGTATCGGGAGCTGTTTTTT.

This clonotype was picked up many times. The rearrangement links TRBV10-3 to TRBJ2-3, with D perhaps matching TRBD2 (6 bases). V was clipped by 2 bases and J by 6 bases, with 21 bases between them. Germline loops: CDR1 ENHRY, CDR2 SYGVKD. The CDR3 totals 17 residues. DNA of the CDR3: TGTGCCATCAGTGAGAGAGGGGACCAACTTGGGACTGATACGCAGTATTTT. This sequence encodes CAISERGDQLGTDTQYF.

This clonotype was seen ten or more times. The V and J genes are TRBV10-3 and TRBJ2-5; TRBD1 is a possible D gene (5 bases). V lost 3 bases to trimming and J lost 1 base, with 12 bases between them. The CDR3 totals 15 residues. Germline loops: CDR1 ENHRY, CDR2 SYGVKD. The CDR3 is CAISDPVGAQETQYF. The CDR3 DNA follows: TGTGCCATCAGTGACCCGGTAGGGGCCCAAGAGACCCAGTACTTC.

J is TRBJ2-3 and V is TRBV11-2; D is unclear. Germline V gene lookup returns CDR1 SGHAT and CDR2 FQNNGV. The CDR3 runs to 13 residues. V lost 5 bases and J lost 6, with 12 bases in between. CDR3 DNA sequence: TGTGCCAGCAGCCGGTCGCCTCGGGATACGCAGTATTTT. Translation gives CASSRSPRDTQYF.

This clonotype was picked up many times. The chain links TRBV29-1 to TRBJ2-3; D remains unclear. The V gene lost 3 bases and the J gene lost 3 bases, with 13 bases spanning the gap. The CDR3 consists of 14 residues. CDR1 and CDR2 from the germline V gene are SQVTM and ANQGSEA. In DNA form, the CDR3 reads TGCAGCGTTGATTGGGGAAGGGCGACAGATACGCAGTATTTT. Protein product: CSVDWGRATDTQYF.

This clonotype was picked up many times. The genes are TRBV6-1 and TRBJ2-5; D uncertain. The V and J ends lost 6 bases and 5 bases respectively, with 22 bases between them. The CDR3 covers 16 residues. Germline V gene sequence: CDR1 MNHNS, CDR2 SASEGT. CDR3 sequence reads: CASRATLTPARETQYF. The CDR3 DNA reads as TGTGCCAGCAGAGCTACCCTGACCCCGGCCAGGGAGACCCAGTACTTC.

In its sample, this clonotype was seen many times. J is TRBJ2-5 and V is TRBV11-2; tentative D call: TRBD2 (5 bases). Germline V gene lookup returns CDR1 SGHAT and CDR2 FQNNGV. The ends were cut back, 4 bases at V and 0 bases at J, with 9 bases in the middle. This CDR3 has 14 residues. The CDR3 region is CASSSWRNQETQYF. In nucleotides, the CDR3 is TGTGCCAGCAGCTCCTGGAGGAACCAAGAGACCCAGTACTTC.

This clonotype occurred many times. V gene TRBV20-1 combines with J gene TRBJ2-7, with D maybe TRBD2 (6 bases). V lost 3 bases, J lost 4 bases, and 16 bases lay in between. CDR3 length: 14 amino acids. The germline gives CDR1 DFQATT, CDR2 SNEGSKA (reference sequence). As DNA, the CDR3 is TGCAGTGCTAGGGTGCGGGGTTCCGTATACGAGCAGTACTTC. Residues: CSARVRGSVYEQYF.

The sample holds many counts of this clonotype. J is TRBJ1-1 and V is TRBV7-2; weak D call: TRBD1 (5 bases). V lost 2 bases to trimming and J lost 1 base, with 14 bases between them. Per germline, CDR1 SGHTA and CDR2 FQGNSA. CDR3 length: 16 residues. For the CDR3, the DNA is TGTGCCAGCAGCTTAAGCCCGGGTCAGGGGAACACTGAAGCTTTCTTT. This codes for CASSLSPGQGNTEAFF.

This rearrangement joins TRBV6-2 or TRBV6-3 to TRBJ2-1, with TRBD2 as a possible D gene (6 bases). Trimming took off 7 bases at V and 0 bases at J, with 13 bases between the two ends. Germline CDR1 and CDR2: MNHEY and SVGEGT. This CDR3 is built from 15 residues. The CDR3 is CASIAAGSSYNEQFF. The CDR3 region has the DNA TGTGCCAGCATTGCCGCGGGGAGCTCCTACAATGAGCAGTTCTTC.

This clonotype was detected many times. The chain combines TRBV11-2 with TRBJ2-1; possible D gene TRBD2, 6 bases. Germline CDR1 and CDR2: SGHAT and FQNNGV. With 1 base removed from V and 6 bases from J, the gap between germline ends came to 16 bases. The length of the CDR3 is 16 residues. CDR3 sequence (DNA): TGTGCCAGCAGCTTAGTCCCAGGAGGGCTGGGCAATGAGCAGTTCTTC. It specifies CASSLVPGGLGNEQFF. The full variable domain, in which reference TRBV11-2 and TRBJ2-1 provide the parts outside the CDR3, is EAGVAQSPRYKIIEKRQSVAFWCNPISGHATLYWYQQILGQGPKLLIQFQNNGVVDDSQLPKDRFSAERLKGVDSTLKIQPAKLEDSAVYLCASSLVPGGLGNEQFFGPGTRLTVL.

This clonotype was seen ten or more times. This rearrangement joins TRBV5-1 to TRBJ2-1, with no clear D. Between the trimmed V and J ends, which lost 4 bases and 3 bases, there was a span of 14 bases. The CDR3 totals 15 residues. Per germline, CDR1 SGHRS and CDR2 YFSETQ. The CDR3 region is CASSPWVTGYNEQFF. CDR3 nucleotide sequence: TGCGCCAGCAGCCCCTGGGTGACGGGCTACAATGAGCAGTTCTTC.

This chain uses TRBV4-2 with TRBJ2-3; D unresolved. V was clipped by 8 bases and J by 11 bases, with 23 bases between them. Germline CDR1 is LGHNA and CDR2 is YNFKEQ. CDR3 size: 14 residues. The CDR3: CASGPGLACSEQYF. DNA of the CDR3: TGTGCCAGCGGCCCCGGGCTCGCGTGTTCTGAGCAGTATTTT.

This clonotype was recorded at least ten times. The chain carries TRBV12-3 or TRBV12-4 and TRBJ2-7; 9 positions agree with TRBD1. V was pared by 6 bases and J by 4 bases, with 13 bases of the junction left unmatched. CDR3 length: 16 residues. The CDR3 nucleotides are TGTGCCAGCAGCATCCACGGGACAGGGTCAGGTTACGAGCAGTACTTC. Its translation is CASSIHGTGSGYEQYF.

This clonotype was recorded at least ten times. The chain joins TRBV12-3 or TRBV12-4 to TRBJ2-2; 11 bases fit TRBD1. The length of the CDR3 is 15 residues. The trim removed 3 bases at V and 5 bases at J, leaving 2 bases unmatched. In nucleotides, the CDR3 is TGTGCCAGCAGTTTTGGGACAGGGGGTACCGGGGAGCTGTTTTTT. Translating gives CASSFGTGGTGELFF.

The sample holds many counts of this clonotype. The chain combines TRBV7-9 with TRBJ1-3, with D maybe TRBD1 (5 bases). CDR1 is SEHNR, CDR2 FQNEAQ, per germline (reference sequence). This CDR3 is 15 amino acids long. V gave up 5 bases and J gave up 0 bases, with 11 bases separating them. CDR3 in amino acids: CASSPWGSSGNTIYF. DNA of the CDR3: TGTGCCAGCAGCCCCTGGGGCAGCTCTGGAAACACCATATATTTT.

In regard to this clonotype: Relative to the germline gene, one junction end is altered; a read error may explain this. V gene TRBV20-1 combines with J gene TRBJ2-1, with 8 bases that match TRBD1. CDR1 and CDR2 (germline): DFQATT, SNEGSKA (reference sequence). The CDR3 loop spans 17 amino acids. CDR3 sequence reads: CCARTSDRGSGYNEQFF. The CDR3 DNA is TGCTGTGCTAGAACATCCGACAGGGGTAGCGGCTACAATGAGCAGTTCTTC.

This clonotype was recorded many times. J is TRBJ2-5 and V is TRBV20-1; 10 bases line up with TRBD2. The ends lost 3 bases at V and 1 base at J; junction bases unmatched: 5. The CDR3 spans 15 residues. CDR1 is DFQATT, CDR2 SNEGSKA, per germline (reference sequence). CDR3 bases: TGCAGTGCTAGCGTCCCTAGCGGGGGCCAAGAGACCCAGTACTTC. As protein: CSASVPSGGQETQYF.

At least ten counts were recorded for this clonotype. This chain uses TRBV6-5 with TRBJ1-1; D possibly corresponds to TRBD1 (6 bases). The CDR3 has 16 residues. V was trimmed by 1 base and J by 4 bases, leaving 16 bases between them. CDR1 and CDR2 (germline): MNHEY, SVGAGI. The DNA for the CDR3 is TGTGCCAGCAGTTACTTATCACAGGGTTTTGGCACTGAAGCTTTCTTT. Translated, it gives CASSYLSQGFGTEAFF.

This clonotype was seen many times. V and J are TRBV28 and TRBJ1-2, with D maybe TRBD1 (6 bases). The CDR3 is 10 amino acids. Germline CDR1 is MDHEN and CDR2 is SYDVKM. The V and J ends lost 6 bases and 12 bases respectively, with 11 bases between them. The CDR3 coding sequence is TGTGCCAGCAGGGGGAGGACAGACACCTTC. Translation: CASRGRTDTF.

This rearrangement joins TRBV7-9 to TRBJ1-5; 8 positions match TRBD1. V dropped 10 bases and J dropped 7; count of bases not matched to a gene: 12. Germline loops: CDR1 SEHNR, CDR2 FQNEAQ (reference sequence). This CDR3 is 14 amino acids long. The CDR3 nucleotides read TGTGCCATGAGCCCCGGACAGGGCAGCCAGCCCCAGCATTTT. Translating it yields CAMSPGQGSQPQHF. Filled out from reference TRBV7-9 and TRBJ1-5, the complete variable domain reads DTGVSQNPRHKITKRGQNVTFRCDPISEHNRLYWYRQTLGQGPEFLTYFQNEAQLEKSRLLSDRFSAERPKGSFSTLEIQRTEQGDSAMYLCAMSPGQGSQPQHFGDGTRLSIL.

In this sample, this clonotype turned up many times. The chain is built from TRBV5-1 and TRBJ2-4, with D perhaps assigned TRBD1 or TRBD2 (5 bases each). This CDR3 spans 17 amino acids. The V and J ends lost 2 bases and 9 bases respectively, with 24 bases between them. Germline V lookup: CDR1 SGHRS, CDR2 YFSETQ. The CDR3 spells CASSLGAQGASRSIQYF. CDR3 DNA sequence: TGCGCCAGCAGCTTAGGGGCCCAGGGAGCCTCGAGAAGCATTCAGTACTTC.

This clonotype was found many times. The J gene is TRBJ2-5, the V gene TRBV18, with D possibly being TRBD1 (7 bases). This CDR3 comprises 16 residues. Trimming removed 1 base at V and 1 base at J, with 13 bases between. From germline, CDR1 is KGHSH and CDR2 LQKENI. CDR3 sequence (DNA): TGTGCCAGCTCACCACAGCAGGGGGGCCGCCAAGAGACCCAGTACTTC. Amino acid sequence: CASSPQQGGRQETQYF.

This clonotype was observed many times. The chain couples TRBV12-3 or TRBV12-4 to TRBJ2-4; D possibly matches TRBD1 or TRBD2 (5 bases each). This CDR3 has 15 residues. With 10 bases removed from V and 0 bases from J, the gap between germline ends came to 16 bases. The CDR3 region has the DNA TGTGCCACCTCTGGTCCGGGGCTAGCCAAAAACATTCAGTACTTC. It is translated as CATSGPGLAKNIQYF.

This clonotype was seen at least ten times. The V gene is TRBV20-1, the J gene TRBJ1-5; D is uncertain. CDR3 size: 15 residues. The V gene's germline CDR1 is DFQATT and CDR2 SNEGSKA (reference sequence). Trimming stripped 1 base from V and 6 bases from J, with 16 bases between. The CDR3 DNA reads TGCAGTGCTAGAGGTTGGGGAGGCCTAAGTCAGCCCCAGCATTTT. It codes for CSARGWGGLSQPQHF.

This clonotype came up many times. The chain joins TRBV4-3 to TRBJ1-1; D not certain. The ends were cut back, 6 bases at V and 3 bases at J, with 11 bases in the middle. The CDR3 runs to 13 residues. Germline V gives CDR1 LGHNA, CDR2 YSLEER. The CDR3 bases are TGCGCCAGCAGTCCCCAATGGGACACTGAAGCTTTCTTT. This codes for CASSPQWDTEAFF.

This clonotype has a count of ten or more. The chain uses TRBV12-3 or TRBV12-4 and TRBJ2-3, with 10 nucleotides matching TRBD2. The V segment lost 8 bases and the J segment 1 base; nucleotides outside the gene matches: 6. The CDR3 contains 15 residues. DNA for the CDR3: TGTGCCAGCGACTTAGCGGGGGGCCGCACAGATACGCAGTATTTT. Translated, it gives CASDLAGGRTDTQYF.